The rows below give T cell receptor beta chains drawn from one sample of a study of breast tumors, draining lymph nodes, adjacent tissues. TCRdb itself ran the multiplex PCR reads through MiXCR, one entry per CDR3 protein. The table has about 89,000 distinct CDR3 sequences, over 25% seen once; the top ten hold 8.1%. Sequencing used axillary lymph node tissue. These receptors came from a female donor with breast cancer. Some clones in this sample may be carry-over from other donors' samples. The CDR3 runs from the conserved cysteine through the conserved F or W. Not every row has a clone size; where given, it reads once, few, many or a size class.

size: once; V: TRBV6-6; J: TRBJ1-2; CDR3: CASTIGGVGHAGYTF
size: many; V: TRBV6-2/TRBV6-3; J: TRBJ2-7; CDR3: CASSYSIRERSYEQYF
size: many; V: TRBV7-2; J: TRBJ2-4; CDR3: CASTSGVASIQYF
size: many; V: TRBV19; J: TRBJ2-1; CDR3: CASSLSKNEQFF
size: .; V: TRBV6-2/TRBV6-3; J: TRBJ2-1; CDR3: CASRPGLAGSYNEQFF
size: .; V: TRBV11-1; J: TRBJ1-2; CDR3: CASSGTGGAYGYTF
size: many; V: TRBV15; J: TRBJ2-6; CDR3: CAISPRDGPSGANVLTF
size: .; V: TRBV4-3; J: TRBJ2-1; CDR3: CASSQDLGGQGYNEQFF
size: many; V: TRBV25-1; J: TRBJ2-3; CDR3: CASGMTDTNTDTQYF
size: many; V: TRBV2; J: TRBJ1-3; CDR3: CASNGNSGNTIYF
size: many; V: TRBV14; J: TRBJ2-2; CDR3: CASSHTGELFF
size: many; V: TRBV5-4; J: TRBJ2-5; CDR3: CASSAQGWETQYF
size: .; V: TRBV4-2; J: TRBJ1-2; CDR3: CASSQGTRAFGYTF
size: .; V: TRBV6-2/TRBV6-3; J: TRBJ1-2; CDR3: CASSLDHRGYTF
size: many; V: TRBV7-9; J: TRBJ2-1; CDR3: CASSLDGGNYNEQFF
size: many; V: TRBV7-3; J: TRBJ2-2; CDR3: CASSSVASPVNTGELFF
size: many; V: TRBV7-9; J: TRBJ1-4; CDR3: CASSLEQSNEKLFF
size: many; V: TRBV28; J: TRBJ2-1; CDR3: CASSRVWDNEQFF
size: many; V: TRBV12-5; J: TRBJ1-4; CDR3: CASGLVLEKLFF
size: .; V: TRBV20-1; J: TRBJ2-7; CDR3: CSARLVAGYEQYF
size: .; V: TRBV7-9; J: TRBJ2-3; CDR3: CASSLRTAGTGTRYF
size: .; V: TRBV5-1; J: TRBJ1-3; CDR3: CASSRGGGNTIYF
size: many; V: TRBV27; J: TRBJ2-1; CDR3: CASSLGPSGRAYEQFF
size: many; V: TRBV19; J: TRBJ1-4; CDR3: CASRDQTGDNGKLFF
size: many; V: TRBV11-3; J: TRBJ2-2; CDR3: CASSLAATGELFF
size: few; V: TRBV28; J: TRBJ2-1; CDR3: CASTGQGIPYNEQFF